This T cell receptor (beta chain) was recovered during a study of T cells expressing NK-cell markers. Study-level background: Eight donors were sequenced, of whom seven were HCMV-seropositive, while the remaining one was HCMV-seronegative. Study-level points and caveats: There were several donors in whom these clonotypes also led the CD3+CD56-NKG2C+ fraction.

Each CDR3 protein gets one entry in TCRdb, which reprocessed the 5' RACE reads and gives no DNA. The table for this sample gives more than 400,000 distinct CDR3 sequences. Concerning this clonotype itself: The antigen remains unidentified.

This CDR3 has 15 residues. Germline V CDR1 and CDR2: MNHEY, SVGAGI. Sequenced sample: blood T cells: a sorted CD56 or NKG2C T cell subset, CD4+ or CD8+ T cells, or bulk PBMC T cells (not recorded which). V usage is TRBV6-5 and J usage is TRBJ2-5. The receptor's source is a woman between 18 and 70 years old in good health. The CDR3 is CASSYSAIGQETQYF.